This T cell receptor (beta chain) was captured in a study of healthy donors' naive CD4 and CD8 T cells. In its sample, this clonotype was seen a few times. TCR libraries were built from 450 to 650 ng of total RNA by linear amplification. Using its own MiXCR run on the reads, TCRdb lists one record per CDR3 protein. The repertoire consists of 180,000 or so distinct CDR3 sequences, with about 74% occurring once and the leading ten covering about 2.3%. Trimming cost V 2 bases and J 4 bases, with 12 bases left between them. The germline gives CDR1 MNHNY, CDR2 SVGAGI (reference sequence). This CDR3 is built from 15 residues.

The specimen sequenced was naive CD4+ and CD8+ T cells sorted from blood, pooled from several donors. V and J are TRBV6-6 and TRBJ2-1, with D unresolved. This sequence was found in a pool of human donors in good health; the sample pools cells from several healthy donors. The CDR3: CASSYGDTLYNEQFF. The CDR3 DNA sequence: TGTGCCAGCAGTTACGGCGATACTCTTTACAATGAGCAGTTCTTC.